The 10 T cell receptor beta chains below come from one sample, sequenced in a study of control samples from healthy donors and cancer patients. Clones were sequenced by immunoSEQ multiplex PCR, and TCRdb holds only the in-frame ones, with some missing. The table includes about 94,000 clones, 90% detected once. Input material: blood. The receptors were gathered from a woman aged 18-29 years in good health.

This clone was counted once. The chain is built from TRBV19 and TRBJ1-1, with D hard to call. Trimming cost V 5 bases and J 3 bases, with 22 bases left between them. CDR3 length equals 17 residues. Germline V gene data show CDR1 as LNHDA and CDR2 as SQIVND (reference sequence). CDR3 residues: CASSPRAGRVWDTEAFF. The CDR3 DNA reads TGTGCCAGTAGTCCCCGGGCAGGCCGGGTGTGGGACACTGAAGCTTTCTTT.

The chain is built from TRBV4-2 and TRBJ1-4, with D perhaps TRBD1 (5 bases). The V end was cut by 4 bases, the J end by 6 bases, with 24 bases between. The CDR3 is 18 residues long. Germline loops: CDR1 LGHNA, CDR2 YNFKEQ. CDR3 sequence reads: CASSPKIGRRGGDEKLFF. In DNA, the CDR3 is TGTGCCAGCAGCCCGAAGATAGGGCGCCGGGGGGGTGATGAAAAACTGTTTTTT.

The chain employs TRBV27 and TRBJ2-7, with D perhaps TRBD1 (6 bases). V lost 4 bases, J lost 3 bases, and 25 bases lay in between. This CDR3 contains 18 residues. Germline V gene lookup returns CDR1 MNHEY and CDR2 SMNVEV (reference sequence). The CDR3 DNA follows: TGTGCCAGCAGTTCTGACGGACCCCTGGGGGCAGACTTCTACGAGCAGTACTTC. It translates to CASSSDGPLGADFYEQYF.

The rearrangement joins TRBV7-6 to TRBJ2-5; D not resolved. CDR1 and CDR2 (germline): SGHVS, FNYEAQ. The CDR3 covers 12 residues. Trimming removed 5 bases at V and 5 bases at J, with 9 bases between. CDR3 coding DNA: TGTGCCAGCAGCCCCACGTGGGAGACCCAGTACTTC. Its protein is CASSPTWETQYF. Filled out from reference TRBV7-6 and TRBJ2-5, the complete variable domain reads GAGVSQSPRYKVTKRGQDVALRCDPISGHVSLYWYRQALGQGPEFLTYFNYEAQQDKSGLPNDRFSAERPEGSISTLTIQRTEQRDSAMYRCASSPTWETQYFGPGTRLLVL.

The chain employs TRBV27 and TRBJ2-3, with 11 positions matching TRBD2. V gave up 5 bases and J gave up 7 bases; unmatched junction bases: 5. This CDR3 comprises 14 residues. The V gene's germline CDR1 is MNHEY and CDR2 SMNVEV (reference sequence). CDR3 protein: CASSVAGGDNTQYF. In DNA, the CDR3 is TGTGCCAGCAGTGTAGCGGGGGGGGACAATACGCAGTATTTT.

In DNA form, the CDR3 reads TGTGCCAGCAGCGTAGACGGGCTTAACCGTAACTATGGCTACACCTTC. Translating gives CASSVDGLNRNYGYTF. V gene TRBV9 combines with J gene TRBJ1-2; D is uncertain. Trimming took 0 bases from V and 1 from J, leaving 13 bases between them. From germline, CDR1 is SGDLS and CDR2 YYNGEE. The CDR3 runs to 16 residues.

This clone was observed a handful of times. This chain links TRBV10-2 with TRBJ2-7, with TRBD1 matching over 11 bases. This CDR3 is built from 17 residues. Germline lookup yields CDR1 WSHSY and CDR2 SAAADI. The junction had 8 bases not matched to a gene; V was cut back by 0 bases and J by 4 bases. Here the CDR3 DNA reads TGCGCCAGCAGTGAGTCATTACCGGGACAGGGGGATTACGAGCAGTACTTC. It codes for CASSESLPGQGDYEQYF.

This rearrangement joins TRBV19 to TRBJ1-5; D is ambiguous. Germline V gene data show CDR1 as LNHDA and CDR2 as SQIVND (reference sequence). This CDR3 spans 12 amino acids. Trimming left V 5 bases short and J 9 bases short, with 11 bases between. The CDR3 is CASSDRAGPQHF. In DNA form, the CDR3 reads TGTGCCAGTAGTGACCGGGCGGGGCCCCAGCATTTT.

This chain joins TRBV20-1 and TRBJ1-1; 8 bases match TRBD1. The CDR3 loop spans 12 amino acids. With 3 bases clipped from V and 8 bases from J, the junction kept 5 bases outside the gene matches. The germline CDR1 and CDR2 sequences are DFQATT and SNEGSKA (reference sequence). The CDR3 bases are TGCAGTGCTAGTACAGGGGGAGGAGAAGCTTTCTTT. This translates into CSASTGGGEAFF.

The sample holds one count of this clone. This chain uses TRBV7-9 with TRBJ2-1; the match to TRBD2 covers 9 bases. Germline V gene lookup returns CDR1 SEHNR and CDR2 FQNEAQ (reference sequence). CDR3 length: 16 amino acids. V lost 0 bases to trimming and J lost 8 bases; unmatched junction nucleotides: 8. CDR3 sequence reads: CASSLARGGLSDEQFF. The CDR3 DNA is TGTGCCAGCAGCTTAGCGCGGGGGGGCCTAAGCGATGAGCAGTTCTTC.